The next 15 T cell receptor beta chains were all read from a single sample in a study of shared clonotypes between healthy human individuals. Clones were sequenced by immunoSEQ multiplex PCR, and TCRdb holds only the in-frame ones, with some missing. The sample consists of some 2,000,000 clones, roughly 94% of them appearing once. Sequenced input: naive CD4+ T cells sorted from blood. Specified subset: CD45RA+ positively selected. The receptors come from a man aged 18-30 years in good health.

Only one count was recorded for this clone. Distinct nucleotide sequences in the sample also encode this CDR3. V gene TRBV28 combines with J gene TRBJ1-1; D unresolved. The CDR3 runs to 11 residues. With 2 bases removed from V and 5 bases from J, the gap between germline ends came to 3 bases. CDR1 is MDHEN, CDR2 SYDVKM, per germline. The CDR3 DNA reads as TGTGCCAGCAGTTTACGAACTGAAGCTTTCTTT. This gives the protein CASSLRTEAFF.

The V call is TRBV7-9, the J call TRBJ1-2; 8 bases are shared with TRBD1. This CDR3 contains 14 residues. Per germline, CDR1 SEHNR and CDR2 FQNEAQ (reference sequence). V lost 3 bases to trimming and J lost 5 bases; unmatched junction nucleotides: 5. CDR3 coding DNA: TGTGCCAGCAGCTTGACAGGGGCGGGGTATGGCTACACCTTC. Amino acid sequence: CASSLTGAGYGYTF. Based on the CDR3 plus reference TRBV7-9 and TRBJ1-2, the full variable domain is DTGVSQNPRHKITKRGQNVTFRCDPISEHNRLYWYRQTLGQGPEFLTYFQNEAQLEKSRLLSDRFSAERPKGSFSTLEIQRTEQGDSAMYLCASSLTGAGYGYTFGSGTRLTVV.

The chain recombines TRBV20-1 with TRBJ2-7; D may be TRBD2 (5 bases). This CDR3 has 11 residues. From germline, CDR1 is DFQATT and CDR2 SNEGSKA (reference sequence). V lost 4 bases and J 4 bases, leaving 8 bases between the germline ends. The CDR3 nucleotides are TGCAGTGCTACGACTAATTACGAGCAGTACTTC. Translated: CSATTNYEQYF.

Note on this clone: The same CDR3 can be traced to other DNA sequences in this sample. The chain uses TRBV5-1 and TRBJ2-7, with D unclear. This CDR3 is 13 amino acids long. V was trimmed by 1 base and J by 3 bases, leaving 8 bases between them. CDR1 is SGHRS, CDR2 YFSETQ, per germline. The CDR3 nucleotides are TGCGCCAGCAGCTTGCTCGGAAGCTACGAGCAGTACTTC. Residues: CASSLLGSYEQYF. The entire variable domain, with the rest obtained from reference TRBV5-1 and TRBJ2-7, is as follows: KAGVTQTPRYLIKTRGQQVTLSCSPISGHRSVSWYQQTPGQGLQFLFEYFSETQRNKGNFPGRFSGRQFSNSRSEMNVSTLELGDSALYLCASSLLGSYEQYFGPGTRLTVT.

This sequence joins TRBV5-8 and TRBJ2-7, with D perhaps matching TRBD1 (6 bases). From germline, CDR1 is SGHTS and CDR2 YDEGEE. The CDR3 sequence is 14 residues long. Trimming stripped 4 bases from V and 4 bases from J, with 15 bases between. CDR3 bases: TGTGCCAGCAGCACTGGGACAAGGGGATACGAGCAGTACTTC. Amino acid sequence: CASSTGTRGYEQYF. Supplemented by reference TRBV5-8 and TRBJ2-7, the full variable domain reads EAGVTQSPTHLIKTRGQQATLRCSPISGHTSVYWYQQALGLGLQFLLWYDEGEERNRGNFPPRFSGRQFPNYSSELNVNALELEDSALYLCASSTGTRGYEQYFGPGTRLTVT.

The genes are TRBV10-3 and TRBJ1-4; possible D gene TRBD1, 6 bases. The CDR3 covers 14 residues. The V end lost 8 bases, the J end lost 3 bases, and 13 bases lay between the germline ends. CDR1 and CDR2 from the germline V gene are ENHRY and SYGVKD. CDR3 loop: CAISLGGANEKLFF. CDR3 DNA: TGTGCCATCTCGTTAGGGGGGGCTAATGAAAAACTGTTTTTT.

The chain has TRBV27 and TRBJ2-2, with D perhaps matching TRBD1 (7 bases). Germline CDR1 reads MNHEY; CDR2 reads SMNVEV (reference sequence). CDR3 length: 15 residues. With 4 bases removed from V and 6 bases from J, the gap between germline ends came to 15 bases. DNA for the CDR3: TGTGCCAGCAGTTCTGCAGGGGGGCCCCCCGGGGAGCTGTTTTTT. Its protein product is CASSSAGGPPGELFF.

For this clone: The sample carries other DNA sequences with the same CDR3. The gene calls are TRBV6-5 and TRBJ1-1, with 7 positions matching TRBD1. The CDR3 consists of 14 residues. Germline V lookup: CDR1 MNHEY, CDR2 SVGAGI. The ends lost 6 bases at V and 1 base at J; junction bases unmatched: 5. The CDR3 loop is CASSPRQGNTEAFF. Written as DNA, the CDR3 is TGTGCCAGCAGCCCCCGACAGGGGAACACTGAAGCTTTCTTT.

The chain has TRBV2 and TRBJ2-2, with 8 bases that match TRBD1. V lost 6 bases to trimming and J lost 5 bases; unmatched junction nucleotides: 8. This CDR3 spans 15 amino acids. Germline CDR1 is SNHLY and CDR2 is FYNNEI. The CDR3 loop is CASSDGQGRTGELFF. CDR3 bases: TGTGCCAGCAGCGATGGACAGGGTAGAACCGGGGAGCTGTTTTTT.

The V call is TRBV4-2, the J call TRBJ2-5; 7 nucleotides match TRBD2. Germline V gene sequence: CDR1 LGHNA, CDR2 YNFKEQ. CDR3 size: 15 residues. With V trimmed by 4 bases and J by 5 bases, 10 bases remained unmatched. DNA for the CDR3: TGTGCCAGCAGCCTCGAGGCCGGGGGGAGGGAGACCCAGTACTTC. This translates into CASSLEAGGRETQYF.

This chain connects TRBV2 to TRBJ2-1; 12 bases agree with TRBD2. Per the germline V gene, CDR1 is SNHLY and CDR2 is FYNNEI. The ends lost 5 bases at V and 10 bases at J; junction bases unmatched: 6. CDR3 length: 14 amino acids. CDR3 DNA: TGTGCCAGCAGTCCCAGGACTAGCGGGGCGGAGCAGTTCTTC. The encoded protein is CASSPRTSGAEQFF.

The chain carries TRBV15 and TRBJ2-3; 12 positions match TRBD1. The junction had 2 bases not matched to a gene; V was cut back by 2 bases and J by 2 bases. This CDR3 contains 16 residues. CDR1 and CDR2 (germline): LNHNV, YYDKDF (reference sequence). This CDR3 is CATSRRDRGHTDTQYF. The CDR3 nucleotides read TGTGCCACCAGCAGAAGGGACAGGGGGCACACAGATACGCAGTATTTT.

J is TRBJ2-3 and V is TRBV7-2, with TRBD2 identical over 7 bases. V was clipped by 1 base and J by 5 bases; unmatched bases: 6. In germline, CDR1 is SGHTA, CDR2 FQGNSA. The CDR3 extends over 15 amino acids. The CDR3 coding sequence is TGTGCCAGCAGCTTAGGCGGGGGTAGACGAGATACGCAGTATTTT. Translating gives CASSLGGGRRDTQYF.

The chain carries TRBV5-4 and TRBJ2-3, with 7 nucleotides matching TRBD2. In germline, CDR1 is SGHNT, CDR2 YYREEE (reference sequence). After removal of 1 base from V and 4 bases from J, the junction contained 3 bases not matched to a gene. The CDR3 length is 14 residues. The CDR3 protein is CASSLTAGPDTQYF. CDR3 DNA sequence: TGTGCCAGCAGCTTGACAGCGGGGCCAGATACGCAGTATTTT.

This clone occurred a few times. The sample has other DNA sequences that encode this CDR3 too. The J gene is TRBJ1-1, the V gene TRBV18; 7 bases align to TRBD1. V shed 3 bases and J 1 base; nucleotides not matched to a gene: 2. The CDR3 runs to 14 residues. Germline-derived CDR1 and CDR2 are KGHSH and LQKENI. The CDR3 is CASSPRTGNTEAFF. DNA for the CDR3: TGTGCCAGCTCACCGAGGACAGGGAACACTGAAGCTTTCTTT.